The sequence of this T cell receptor (beta chain) was determined in a study of blood T cell repertoires in COVID-19. Study-level information: Samples representing acute and convalescent COVID-19 were sourced from the United States, Italy and Spain.

TCRdb's table, derived via immunoSEQ multiplex PCR, lists solely in-frame clones and lacks some. The table lists under 450,000 clones, approximately 89% of them singletons. Self-reported history from a screening survey and questionnaire set each donor's cohort. In the 2 weeks before study entry, exposed participants met a COVID-19 case, which was PCR-confirmed or clinician-diagnosed. Germline V gene lookup returns CDR1 LNHDA and CDR2 SQIVND (reference sequence). The CDR3 is 16 amino acids. The V segment lost 0 bases and the J segment 5 bases; nucleotides outside the gene matches: 9. This sequence was found in a middle-aged woman who had been exposed to COVID-19. Sequenced material: PBMCs or T cells enriched from blood (not recorded which). The chain links TRBV19 to TRBJ1-1; 7 bases line up with TRBD1. CDR3 amino acids: CASSIDRQGPRTEAFF. DNA for the CDR3: TGTGCCAGTAGTATAGATCGACAGGGCCCGAGGACTGAAGCTTTCTTT.